Sequencing of this TCR beta chain was carried out in a study of tumor-infiltrating lymphocytes in primary liver carcinoma. In the study overall: Sample counts of productive TCRbeta reads spanned roughly 3.5 to 7.13 million; these counts were similar across tissue types.

A constant-region primer primed TCR beta cDNA synthesis from about 530 ng of total RNA. Three rounds of nested multiplex PCR with slightly modified ARM-PCR produced TCR beta libraries. A C-beta reverse primer was combined with TRBV1-TRBV30 forward primers in the first two PCR rounds, and each round had approximately 9 cycles. TCRdb itself ran the multiplex PCR reads through MiXCR, one entry per CDR3 protein. The sample lists around 330,000 distinct CDR3 sequences; more than 55% were seen once. Alongside blood RNA obtained from unsorted whole blood, germline DNA was also extracted. With chronic HBV infection, the patients were also treatment-naive. The collection of about 4.4 milliliters of peripheral blood preceded surgery. CDR3 size: 13 residues. The germline V gene encodes CDR1 SQVTM and CDR2 ANQGSEA. Trimming pared 4 bases from V and 4 bases from J, leaving 11 bases between. Remarks on this clonotype: A read error is possible here, since a much larger clone lies one base away.

The chain combines TRBV29-1 with TRBJ2-1; D is perhaps TRBD2 (6 bases). The sequencing input was peripheral blood. This receptor was taken from a woman aged 25 to 39 with primary liver carcinoma and hepatitis B virus infection. CDR3 residues: CSVGRDWYNEQFF. CDR3 coding DNA: TGCAGCGTTGGGCGGGACTGGTACAATGAGCAGTTCTTC.